The source of this TCR beta chain is a study of blood T cell repertoires in COVID-19. Study information: Samples of COVID-19 (acute and convalescent) were obtained from the United States, Italy and Spain.

This clone showed up just once. The data were produced by immunoSEQ multiplex PCR, yet TCRdb's version contains in-frame clones alone and is incomplete. The sample has around 120,000 clones; 80% to 90% are singletons. The source material was peripheral blood. This clonotype was obtained from a man in his 70s who had recovered from COVID-19.

CDR3 DNA sequence: TGCAGCGTTGAAGGGGGGACAGCCAGGAGGAACTATGGCAGCTACACCTTC. Protein: CSVEGGTARRNYGSYTF. The V gene is TRBV29-1, the J gene TRBJ1-2; TRBD1 matches at 7 bases. CDR1 is SQVTM, CDR2 ANQGSEA, per germline. After removal of 1 base from V and 9 bases from J, the junction contained 20 bases not matched to a gene. This CDR3 has 17 residues.